The rows below give T cell receptor beta chains drawn from one sample of a study of a mutant IDH1 vaccine in newly diagnosed glioma. No antigen has been identified for these receptors. TCRdb keeps only in-frame clones here, not all; method: immunoSEQ multiplex PCR. The sample includes tens of thousands of clones, roughly 80% of them seen just once. Sequences were derived from PBMCs, sampled from a glioma patient whose treatment included an IDH1 peptide vaccine. The receptors originated from a man aged 25-45 years with glioma. CDR3s include the opening cysteine and the closing phenylalanine or tryptophan. The D gene is left open where the match is weak. Expanded clones are given a class, and other clones once, few, many or no size at all.

clone_size: .
j_call: TRBJ2-7
d_call: TRBD1
v_call: TRBV29-1
cdr3_nt: TGCAGCGTAGCCAACAGGGGGCCTACCTACGAGCAGTACTTC
cdr3_aa: CSVANRGPTYEQYF

clone_size: .
j_call: TRBJ1-2
d_call: .
v_call: TRBV9
cdr3_nt: TGTGCCAGCAGCGATGAGTTGGCTAACTATGGCTACACCTTC
cdr3_aa: CASSDELANYGYTF

clone_size: .
j_call: TRBJ2-5
d_call: .
v_call: TRBV5-1
cdr3_nt: TGCGCCAGCAGCTTGAGCACAAAAGAGACCCAGTACTTC
cdr3_aa: CASSLSTKETQYF

clone_size: few
j_call: TRBJ1-5
d_call: TRBD1
v_call: TRBV6-1
cdr3_nt: TGTGCCAGCAAAGAGACAGGGACTAGCAATCAGCCCCAGCATTTT
cdr3_aa: CASKETGTSNQPQHF

clone_size: .
j_call: TRBJ2-5
d_call: .
v_call: TRBV6-5
cdr3_nt: TGTGCCAGCAGTTGGACGGGTGGGGAGACCCAGTACTTC
cdr3_aa: CASSWTGGETQYF

clone_size: .
j_call: TRBJ2-7
d_call: TRBD1
v_call: TRBV5-5
cdr3_nt: TGTGCCAGCAGCCCCTATTGGACAGGGGGCGCCTACGAGCAGTACTTC
cdr3_aa: CASSPYWTGGAYEQYF

clone_size: .
j_call: TRBJ2-7
d_call: TRBD1
v_call: TRBV27
cdr3_nt: TGTGCCAGCAGTCCATGGACAGGCGACAGGGTTTACGAGCAGTACTTC
cdr3_aa: CASSPWTGDRVYEQYF

clone_size: .
j_call: TRBJ2-1
d_call: TRBD2
v_call: TRBV5-1
cdr3_nt: TGCGCCAGCAGCTACTCCGGGACTAGCGTGTTCCTTGAGCAGTTCTTC
cdr3_aa: CASSYSGTSVFLEQFF

clone_size: .
j_call: TRBJ1-1
d_call: .
v_call: TRBV28
cdr3_nt: TGTGCCAGCAGCTCCCTCGGTACCTTTTCCGCTTTCTTT
cdr3_aa: CASSSLGTFSAFF

clone_size: .
j_call: TRBJ2-6
d_call: .
v_call: TRBV25-1
cdr3_nt: TGTGCCAGCAGCCCCCCGACTCTCCTGAGGGCCAACGTCCTGACTTTC
cdr3_aa: CASSPPTLLRANVLTF

clone_size: .
j_call: TRBJ1-5
d_call: .
v_call: TRBV2
cdr3_nt: TGTGCCAGCAGTGATATCAAAGGGGATGGCAATCAGCCCCAGCATTTT
cdr3_aa: CASSDIKGDGNQPQHF

clone_size: .
j_call: TRBJ1-1
d_call: TRBD1
v_call: TRBV7-9
cdr3_nt: TGTGCCAGCAGCTTTATAGCAGGGGGAACTTTCTTT
cdr3_aa: CASSFIAGGTFF

clone_size: once
j_call: TRBJ2-3
d_call: .
v_call: TRBV11-3
cdr3_nt: TGTGCCAGCAGCTTAGAGAAGGTAGATACGCAGTATTTT
cdr3_aa: CASSLEKVDTQYF

clone_size: .
j_call: TRBJ1-2
d_call: TRBD1
v_call: TRBV7-9
cdr3_nt: TGTGCCAGCAGCATACTTCTCACAGGGGACCTAAACTATGGCTACACCTTC
cdr3_aa: CASSILLTGDLNYGYTF